This TCR beta chain was retrieved from a study of beta chain features in type 1 diabetes. All of the isolated RNA was reverse transcribed, so expressed TCRB transcripts were sequenced. The method was immunoSEQ multiplex PCR; TCRdb's version includes in-frame clones alone and lacks a portion of them. The profile shows some 410,000 clones, approximately 15% of them singletons. V lost 0 bases, J lost 4 bases, and 3 bases stayed unmatched. From germline, CDR1 is SGHRS and CDR2 YFSETQ. CDR3 length equals 14 residues. The sequence was obtained from a young man in good health. Sequenced material: naive CD4+ T cells from blood. J is TRBJ1-1 and V is TRBV5-1; 7 nucleotides match TRBD1. The CDR3 DNA reads as TGCGCCAGCAGCTTGGAGGGGGCGAGCACTGAAGCTTTCTTT. It codes for CASSLEGASTEAFF.